This TCR beta chain comes out of a study of T cells in Graves' hyperthyroidism and ophthalmopathy. Details on this clonotype: The target antigen is unknown.

The cohort's ophthalmopathy patients, a group with duration under 3 months, had a Clinical Activity Score of at least 3 and a NOSPECS grade of at least 4. Uncontrolled infection, other autoimmune disease, pregnancy and lactation each barred patients from inclusion. For the diagnoses, clinical symptoms, serum thyroxine and TRAb, thyroid ultrasound and orbital computed tomography were used. Study conclusions and caveats: Within blood appeared most thyroid clonotypes that had expanded above 0.001.

Amplified TCR beta CDR3 regions came from RNA transcripts. A set of HTBI primers served as the primers for a first-round RT-PCR of the TCR CDR3. In TCRdb, the multiplex PCR reads were re-called with MiXCR into one record per CDR3 protein. Counted here are hundreds of thousands of distinct CDR3 sequences, less than 25% occurring once; the ten biggest clones make up about 35%. Per the germline V gene, CDR1 is SEHNR and CDR2 is FQNEAQ (reference sequence). With 5 bases removed from V and 6 bases from J, the gap between germline ends came to 14 bases. This CDR3 region has 14 residues. The chain has TRBV7-9 and TRBJ2-1; D is uncertain. Material: blood. The clonotype was recovered from a man aged 25-45 years with Graves' ophthalmopathy. The CDR3 reads CASSPSWISNEQFF. DNA of the CDR3: TGTGCCAGCAGCCCGAGCTGGATTTCCAATGAGCAGTTCTTC.